This TCR beta chain was sequenced in a study of graft-versus-host responses after intestinal transplantation. On the study more broadly: Among the recipients, transplants were multivisceral, liver-intestinal, or isolated intestinal. The study gave all recipients anti-thymocyte globulin induction, then tacrolimus and steroids for 2 to 3 years. General study results and limits: Clonal ratios of graft-versus-host to host-versus-graft in allografts were high for patients exhibiting graft-donor T cell macrochimerism. There were GvH clones found in recipient marrow, and some of them appeared first in ileum or blood.

Comments on this clone: Its antigen is still unknown.

The CDR3 consists of 12 residues. Trimming removed 6 bases at V and 2 bases at J, with 11 bases between. CDR1 and CDR2 from the germline V gene are GTSNPN and SVGIG (reference sequence). The assay was immunoSEQ multiplex PCR, and TCRdb's table has in-frame clones only and misses some. The sample includes 110,000 to 150,000 clones, around 90% of them seen just once. The material was unstimulated CD4+ T cells sorted from spleen or lymph node cells, obtained before intestinal transplant. This chain connects TRBV30 to TRBJ2-7; D could derive from TRBD1 or TRBD2 (6 bases each). The sequence was collected from a human donor who received an intestinal transplant. This CDR3 reads CACKGGTYEQYF. The CDR3, as DNA: TGTGCCTGCAAGGGGGGTACCTACGAGCAGTACTTC.